The 27 T cell receptor beta chains listed next were all sequenced from one sample in a study of metastatic and nonmetastatic thyroid tumors. TCRdb re-called the PCR reads with MiXCR. The sample consists of approximately 90,000 clones, 12% of them appearing once. Each patient went into thyroid surgery without having received any treatment. Sequenced: blood. Receptors were obtained from a female donor with papillary thyroid cancer or a benign thyroid nodule (not recorded which). Some clones in this sample may be carry-over from other donors' samples.

Only one count was recorded for this clone. The chain is built from TRBV20-1 and TRBJ1-1, with TRBD1 matching 9 bases. Germline CDR1 reads DFQATT; CDR2 reads SNEGSKA (reference sequence). This CDR3 is 17 amino acids long. The V and J ends lost 6 bases and 5 bases, in that order; junction bases with no gene match: 19. The CDR3 loop is CSATRTGAVGGITEAFF. CDR3 bases: TGCAGTGCCACCCGGACAGGGGCGGTAGGTGGAATTACTGAAGCTTTCTTT.

This clone was found many times. For the CDR3, the DNA is TGCGCCAGCAGCTTGCAGGGACAGGGCTACAATGAGCAGTTCTTC. Translating it yields CASSLQGQGYNEQFF. This chain links TRBV5-1 with TRBJ2-1; 9 nucleotides match TRBD1. The CDR3 covers 15 residues. Germline-derived CDR1 and CDR2 are SGHRS and YFSETQ. V shed 1 base, J shed 3 bases, and the junction held 2 bases outside the gene matches.

This clone was seen ten or more times. V usage is TRBV30 and J usage is TRBJ2-3; either TRBD1 or TRBD2 may fit D (5 bases each). The germline gives CDR1 GTSNPN, CDR2 SVGIG (reference sequence). Trimming removed 5 bases at V and 7 bases at J, with 16 bases between. This CDR3 comprises 13 residues. This chain's CDR3 is CAWWDGGVYTQYF. CDR3 coding DNA: TGTGCCTGGTGGGACGGAGGTGTTTATACGCAGTATTTT.

This clone was detected ten times or more. The rearrangement joins TRBV3-1 to TRBJ1-1; tentative D call: TRBD1 (6 bases). This CDR3 spans 14 amino acids. Trimming left V 4 bases short and J 0 bases short, with 9 bases between. Germline values: CDR1 LGHDT, CDR2 YNNKEL (reference sequence). In DNA form, the CDR3 reads TGTGCCAGCAGCCCGGACAGAGTGAACACTGAAGCTTTCTTT. Its protein is CASSPDRVNTEAFF.

Remarks on this clone: With a much larger clone just one base away, this may be a read error. The chain joins TRBV3-1 to TRBJ1-1; D gene uncertain. V was pared by 4 bases and J by 0 bases, with 15 bases between. The CDR3 has 16 amino acids. Germline assignment: CDR1 LGHDT and CDR2 YNNKEL (reference sequence). The CDR3 DNA follows: TGTGCCAGCAGCCGAAACATTCTCGGACTGAACACTGAAGCTTTCTTT. This gives the protein CASSRNILGLNTEAFF.

The chain links TRBV20-1 to TRBJ2-3; TRBD2 aligns across 8 bases. Unmatched junction bases numbered 12, after V lost 3 bases and J lost 4 bases. CDR1 is DFQATT and CDR2 is SNEGSKA in the germline V gene (reference sequence). The CDR3 length is 16 residues. The CDR3 bases are TGCAGTGCTAGTATGAGGGCTAGCGGGTATTCAGATACGCAGTATTTT. Amino acids: CSASMRASGYSDTQYF.

The table lists this clone with many counts. V usage is TRBV7-6 and J usage is TRBJ2-3; maybe TRBD2 (6 bases). The V end lost 6 bases, the J end lost 1 base, and 14 bases lay between the germline ends. The CDR3 runs to 15 residues. Looked up from germline, CDR1 is SGHVS and CDR2 is FNYEAQ. The DNA of the CDR3 is TGTGCCAGCAGATTCGAAGCTAGCGGCACAGATACGCAGTATTTT. This encodes CASRFEASGTDTQYF.

This clone came up many times. The chain links TRBV24-1 to TRBJ2-7; 9 nucleotides match TRBD1. Trimming took 2 bases from V and 3 from J; bases not matched to a gene: 4. Germline CDR1 KGHDR, CDR2 SFDVKD. This CDR3 contains 15 residues. The CDR3 DNA reads as TGTGCCACCAGTGATTCCGGGACAGGGATCTACGAGCAGTACTTC. Its translation: CATSDSGTGIYEQYF.

This clone was picked up many times. The chain carries TRBV10-3 and TRBJ2-7; a possible D gene is TRBD1 (6 bases). V was clipped by 7 bases and J by 0 bases, with 13 bases between them. This CDR3 is built from 14 residues. Germline values: CDR1 ENHRY, CDR2 SYGVKD. The CDR3 DNA is TGTGCCATCACAGAGGGGGTACCCTCCTACGAGCAGTACTTC. Its protein is CAITEGVPSYEQYF.

This clone occurred many times. V is TRBV29-1 and J is TRBJ2-5; tentative D call: TRBD1 (6 bases). The CDR3 totals 12 residues. Trimming cost V 2 bases and J 4 bases, with 8 bases left between them. CDR1 and CDR2 from the germline V gene are SQVTM and ANQGSEA. CDR3 in DNA: TGCAGCGTTGAAAGACAGGCAGAGACCCAGTACTTC. It is translated as CSVERQAETQYF.

Turning to this clone: An end of the junction does not agree with germline; a read error may underlie this. This chain uses TRBV7-2 with TRBJ2-2, with D possibly matching TRBD2 (5 bases). Germline V gives CDR1 SGHTA, CDR2 FQGNSA. CDR3 length: 15 residues. The CDR3 loop is CVSSLARTNTGELFF. As DNA, the CDR3 is TGTGTCAGCAGCTTAGCGCGGACTAACACCGGGGAGCTGTTTTTT. Full variable domain (remainder filled in from reference TRBV7-2 and TRBJ2-2): GAGVSQSPSNKVTEKGKDVELRCDPISGHTALYWYRQSLGQGLEFLIYFQGNSAPDKSGLPSDRFSAERTGGSVSTLTIQRTQQEDSAVYLCVSSLARTNTGELFFGEGSRLTVL.

Many counts were recorded for this clone. V is TRBV12-3 or TRBV12-4 and J is TRBJ2-1; no definite D call. V was cut by 3 bases and J by 3 bases, with 15 bases left in between. This CDR3 is built from 16 residues. The CDR3: CASSLDLGLSYNEQFF. The DNA for the CDR3 is TGTGCCAGCAGTTTGGATCTAGGGTTAAGCTACAATGAGCAGTTCTTC.

The table lists this clone with a few counts. The chain is built from TRBV6-1 and TRBJ2-3; tentatively, D is TRBD1 or TRBD2 (5 bases each). The length of the CDR3 is 13 residues. Per germline, CDR1 MNHNS and CDR2 SASEGT. V lost 3 bases to trimming and J lost 5 bases, with 9 bases between them. The DNA of the CDR3 is TGTGCCAGCAGTGACCAGGGAGTAGATACGCAGTATTTT. It translates to CASSDQGVDTQYF.

This clone was counted many times. This rearrangement joins TRBV20-1 to TRBJ1-2; no clear D. The germline gives CDR1 DFQATT, CDR2 SNEGSKA (reference sequence). The CDR3 has 14 residues. Trimming shortened V by 0 bases and J by 3 bases, and 11 bases separated the two germline ends. The CDR3 DNA follows: TGCAGTGCTAGAGATGATAGAAAGGACTATGGCTACACCTTC. This codes for CSARDDRKDYGYTF.

This clone was detected many times. The genes are TRBV11-2 and TRBJ2-3; TRBD2 matches at 9 bases. The germline CDR1 and CDR2 sequences are SGHAT and FQNNGV. Losses at the gene ends were 5 bases for V and 4 bases for J; bases not matched to a gene: 13. The CDR3 totals 17 residues. CDR3 DNA: TGTGCCAGCAGCAGCAAATCGGGACTAGCAAGGTCAGATACGCAGTATTTT. Amino acid sequence: CASSSKSGLARSDTQYF.

This clone has at least ten counts. CDR3 in amino acids: CASSPTPDRGKQPQHF. The CDR3 DNA reads TGTGCCAGCAGCCCGACCCCGGACAGGGGAAAACAGCCCCAGCATTTT. The chain carries TRBV27 and TRBJ1-5, with 9 bases matching TRBD1. The CDR3 has 16 amino acids. Germline V CDR1 and CDR2: MNHEY, SMNVEV (reference sequence). The V segment lost 6 bases and the J segment 7 bases; nucleotides outside the gene matches: 13.

This clone appeared many times. The chain carries TRBV12-3 or TRBV12-4 and TRBJ2-3; a possible D gene is TRBD1 (5 bases). This CDR3 has 14 residues. V lost 3 bases and J 0 bases, leaving 7 bases between the germline ends. The DNA for the CDR3 is TGTGCCAGCAGTTTCGGACACAGCACAGATACGCAGTATTTT. Encoded protein: CASSFGHSTDTQYF.

This clone was detected ten times or more. The chain links TRBV6-4 to TRBJ2-7; unclear D gene. Germline V lookup: CDR1 MRHNA, CDR2 SNTAGT. Deletions cut 6 bases from V and 3 bases from J, with 3 bases between. This CDR3 comprises 10 residues. The CDR3 nucleotides are TGTGCCAGCAGAAACTACGAGCAGTACTTC. This gives the protein CASRNYEQYF.

This clone was detected many times. This chain links TRBV5-1 with TRBJ2-5, with 9 bases aligning to TRBD2. Trimming removed 3 bases from V and 4 bases from J; junction bases left unmatched: 10. CDR3 size: 16 residues. CDR1 is SGHRS and CDR2 is YFSETQ in the germline V gene. CDR3 residues: CASSYGGGLARETQYF. The CDR3 bases are TGCGCCAGCAGCTATGGGGGCGGACTAGCGAGAGAGACCCAGTACTTC.

This clone was observed at least ten times. The genes are TRBV20-1 and TRBJ2-5, with D perhaps being TRBD1 or TRBD2 (5 bases each). Trimming left V 1 base short and J 4 bases short, with 19 bases between. Germline values: CDR1 DFQATT, CDR2 SNEGSKA (reference sequence). CDR3 length: 16 residues. The CDR3 sequence: CSARASGPRVGETQYF. The CDR3 DNA sequence: TGCAGTGCTAGAGCCTCGGGGCCAAGAGTCGGAGAGACCCAGTACTTC.

The CDR3, as DNA: TGTGCCAGCAGGCTCCGGGACAGGCCTTTAGATACGCAGTATTTT. As protein: CASRLRDRPLDTQYF. The rearrangement joins TRBV28 to TRBJ2-3; 8 bases are a match to TRBD1. This CDR3 comprises 15 residues. The J segment lost 5 bases and the V segment lost 6 bases, leaving 10 bases of the junction unmatched. Germline CDR1 is MDHEN and CDR2 is SYDVKM.

This clone was counted ten times or more. The chain carries TRBV6-1 and TRBJ2-1; D is ambiguous. V was pared by 2 bases and J by 0 bases, with 11 bases between. The CDR3 length is 16 residues. From germline, CDR1 is MNHNS and CDR2 SASEGT. This chain's CDR3 is CASSEFAADSYNEQFF. For the CDR3, the DNA is TGTGCCAGCAGTGAATTCGCAGCTGACTCCTACAATGAGCAGTTCTTC.

This clone was recorded at least ten times. V gene TRBV6-2 or TRBV6-3 combines with J gene TRBJ2-7, with D possibly matching TRBD2 (6 bases). Between the trimmed V and J ends, which lost 5 bases and 2 bases, there was a span of 13 bases. CDR1 is MNHEY, CDR2 SVGEGT, per germline. The CDR3 has 14 residues. The CDR3 loop is CASSGTLDPYEQYF. CDR3 DNA: TGTGCCAGCAGTGGGACTCTCGACCCCTACGAGCAGTACTTC.

This clone was seen many times. V usage is TRBV28 and J usage is TRBJ2-7; D perhaps matches TRBD2 (6 bases). The CDR3 spans 14 residues. Trimming left V 5 bases short and J 9 bases short, with 20 bases between. Per the germline V gene, CDR1 is MDHEN and CDR2 is SYDVKM. The CDR3 sequence is CASSVRSGARSQYF. The CDR3 DNA sequence: TGTGCCAGCAGTGTTCGATCGGGAGCACGGTCGCAGTACTTC. Together with reference TRBV28 and TRBJ2-7, the CDR3 gives the full variable domain: DVKVTQSSRYLVKRTGEKVFLECVQDMDHENMFWYRQDPGLGLRLIYFSYDVKMKEKGDIPEGYSVSREKKERFSLILESASTNQTSMYLCASSVRSGARSQYFGPGTRLTVT.

This clone was seen at least ten times. The chain uses TRBV5-8 and TRBJ2-3; D is undetermined. The germline V gene encodes CDR1 SGHTS and CDR2 YDEGEE. Trimming removed 1 base at V and 0 bases at J, with 9 bases between. This CDR3 spans 15 amino acids. CDR3: CASSLFGESTDTQYF. The CDR3 DNA sequence: TGTGCCAGCAGCTTGTTCGGCGAGAGCACAGATACGCAGTATTTT.

This clone was counted ten times or more. This chain links TRBV7-3 with TRBJ2-3, with D possibly matching TRBD1 (5 bases). The V and J ends lost 6 bases and 2 bases respectively, with 6 bases between them. Germline values: CDR1 SGHTA, CDR2 FQGTGA. This CDR3 has 12 residues. The CDR3 loop is CASRQDTDTQYF. The CDR3 nucleotides read TGTGCCAGCAGACAGGACACAGATACGCAGTATTTT. Variable domain in full (rest from reference TRBV7-3 and TRBJ2-3): GAGVSQTPSNKVTEKGKYVELRCDPISGHTALYWYRQSLGQGPEFLIYFQGTGAADDSGLPNDRFFAVRPEGSVSTLKIQRTERGDSAVYLCASRQDTDTQYFGPGTRLTVL.

This clone was observed many times. The V gene is TRBV5-6, the J gene TRBJ1-6, with D hard to call. V was clipped by 3 bases and J by 10 bases, with 8 bases between them. Germline assignment: CDR1 SGHDT and CDR2 YYEEEE. The CDR3 runs 12 residues. CDR3 bases: TGTGCCAGCAGCTCCGGTAGGTCACCCCTCCACTTT. This gives the protein CASSSGRSPLHF.